These T cell receptor beta chains were read from a single sample in a study of cytomegalovirus exposure and HLA in healthy donors. Clones were sequenced by immunoSEQ multiplex PCR, and TCRdb holds only the in-frame ones, with some missing. The sample has some 70,000 clones, 65% to 70% seen once. Source material: PBMCs. These receptors were obtained from a male donor in good health and CMV-seropositive. CDR3s include the opening cysteine and the closing phenylalanine or tryptophan. D genes are given only for firm matches. Not all rows give a size; the values are once, few, many and, for expanded clones, a class.

j_call: TRBJ1-2; d_call: TRBD1; v_call: TRBV6-1; clone_size: few; cdr3_aa: CASSQGANYGYTF; cdr3_nt: TGTGCCAGCAGTCAGGGGGCAAACTATGGCTACACCTTC
j_call: TRBJ1-5; d_call: TRBD1; v_call: TRBV5-5; clone_size: once; cdr3_aa: CASTISGQGDQPQHF; cdr3_nt: TGTGCCAGCACCATCTCTGGACAGGGAGATCAGCCCCAGCATTTT
j_call: TRBJ1-3; d_call: NA; v_call: TRBV4-3; clone_size: NA; cdr3_aa: CASSQDWGGSGNTIYF; cdr3_nt: TGCGCCAGCAGCCAAGATTGGGGCGGCTCTGGAAACACCATATATTTT
j_call: TRBJ2-1; d_call: TRBD2; v_call: TRBV4-2; clone_size: once; cdr3_aa: CASSQDALAGFNEQFF; cdr3_nt: TGTGCCAGCAGCCAAGATGCCCTAGCGGGATTCAATGAGCAGTTCTTC
j_call: TRBJ2-7; d_call: NA; v_call: TRBV19; clone_size: NA; cdr3_aa: CASSIETSGVGYEQYF; cdr3_nt: TGTGCCAGTAGTATAGAAACAAGCGGTGTTGGCTACGAGCAGTACTTC
j_call: TRBJ1-3; d_call: NA; v_call: TRBV7-2; clone_size: NA; cdr3_aa: CASSLESWPSGNTIYF; cdr3_nt: TGTGCCAGCAGCTTAGAGTCCTGGCCCTCTGGAAACACCATATATTTT
j_call: TRBJ1-4; d_call: NA; v_call: TRBV13; clone_size: NA; cdr3_aa: CASSLGRTMVAGEKLFF; cdr3_nt: TGTGCCAGCAGCTTAGGCCGGACCATGGTTGCGGGTGAAAAACTGTTTTTT
j_call: TRBJ2-5; d_call: TRBD2; v_call: TRBV5-1; clone_size: once; cdr3_aa: CASSLAGGLVETQYF; cdr3_nt: TGCGCCAGCAGTCTAGCGGGGGGGCTGGTAGAGACCCAGTACTTC
j_call: TRBJ2-7; d_call: TRBD1; v_call: TRBV7-3; clone_size: NA; cdr3_aa: CASSIIPGQSYEQYF; cdr3_nt: TGTGCCAGCAGCATTATACCGGGACAGTCCTACGAGCAGTACTTC
j_call: TRBJ1-2; d_call: TRBD1; v_call: TRBV19; clone_size: few; cdr3_aa: CASSTWTGPNYGYTF; cdr3_nt: TGTGCCAGTAGTACGTGGACAGGGCCCAACTATGGCTACACCTTC
j_call: TRBJ2-7; d_call: TRBD2; v_call: TRBV5-1; clone_size: NA; cdr3_aa: CASSLGAGGPYEQYF; cdr3_nt: TGCGCCAGCAGCTTGGGTGCGGGGGGGCCCTACGAGCAGTACTTC
j_call: TRBJ2-7; d_call: NA; v_call: TRBV6-5; clone_size: NA; cdr3_aa: CASSPPGTPQYEQYF; cdr3_nt: TGTGCCAGCAGTCCACCCGGGACACCCCAATACGAGCAGTACTTC
j_call: TRBJ1-1; d_call: TRBD1; v_call: TRBV19; clone_size: NA; cdr3_aa: CASSMDRHTEAFF; cdr3_nt: TGTGCCAGTAGTATGGACAGGCACACTGAAGCTTTCTTT
j_call: TRBJ2-2; d_call: NA; v_call: TRBV7-2; clone_size: NA; cdr3_aa: CASSLALGGGLPGSRGELFF; cdr3_nt: TGTGCCAGCAGCTTAGCGCTAGGGGGGGGACTCCCCGGCAGCCGCGGGGAGCTGTTTTTT
j_call: TRBJ1-5; d_call: TRBD1; v_call: TRBV5-6; clone_size: NA; cdr3_aa: CASSFGTGYNQPQHF; cdr3_nt: TGTGCCAGCAGCTTTGGGACAGGCTACAATCAGCCCCAGCATTTT
j_call: TRBJ2-2; d_call: TRBD1; v_call: TRBV11-3; clone_size: few; cdr3_aa: CASSPGTGITGELFF; cdr3_nt: TGTGCCAGCAGCCCAGGGACAGGAATCACCGGGGAGCTGTTTTTT
j_call: TRBJ2-3; d_call: TRBD2; v_call: TRBV7-2; clone_size: NA; cdr3_aa: CASSLTSGGRTDTQYF; cdr3_nt: TGTGCCAGCAGCTTAACTAGCGGGGGACGCACAGATACGCAGTATTTT
j_call: TRBJ1-1; d_call: NA; v_call: TRBV16; clone_size: NA; cdr3_aa: CASSQPWGGANTEAFF; cdr3_nt: TGTGCCAGCAGCCAGCCCTGGGGGGGCGCGAACACTGAAGCTTTCTTT
j_call: TRBJ1-2; d_call: TRBD1; v_call: TRBV27; clone_size: NA; cdr3_aa: CASSSRTGNNGYTF; cdr3_nt: TGTGCCAGCAGTTCAAGGACAGGGAATAATGGCTACACCTTC
j_call: TRBJ2-3; d_call: TRBD2; v_call: TRBV30; clone_size: NA; cdr3_aa: CAWSNSGGPGDTQYF; cdr3_nt: TGTGCCTGGAGTAACTCGGGAGGGCCAGGAGATACGCAGTATTTT
j_call: TRBJ2-4; d_call: NA; v_call: TRBV7-6; clone_size: NA; cdr3_aa: CASSPSELVGKNIQYF; cdr3_nt: TGTGCCAGCAGCCCCTCGGAACTAGTGGGGAAAAACATTCAGTACTTC
j_call: TRBJ1-2; d_call: TRBD1; v_call: TRBV7-9; clone_size: NA; cdr3_aa: CASSDTGTGGYGYTF; cdr3_nt: TGTGCCAGCAGCGACACTGGGACAGGGGGCTATGGCTACACCTTC